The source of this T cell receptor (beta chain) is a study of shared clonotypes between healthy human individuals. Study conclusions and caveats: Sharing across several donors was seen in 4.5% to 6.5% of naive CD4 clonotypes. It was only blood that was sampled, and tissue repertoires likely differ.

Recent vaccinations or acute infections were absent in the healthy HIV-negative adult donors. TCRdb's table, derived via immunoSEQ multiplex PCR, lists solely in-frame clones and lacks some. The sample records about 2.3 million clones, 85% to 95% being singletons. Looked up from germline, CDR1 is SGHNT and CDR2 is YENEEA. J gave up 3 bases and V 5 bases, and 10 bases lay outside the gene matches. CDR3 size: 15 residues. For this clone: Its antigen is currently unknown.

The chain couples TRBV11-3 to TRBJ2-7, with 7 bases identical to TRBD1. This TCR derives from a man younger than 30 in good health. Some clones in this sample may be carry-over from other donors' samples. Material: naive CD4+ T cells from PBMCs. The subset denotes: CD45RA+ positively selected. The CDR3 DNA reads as TGTGCCAGCAGCCCTGGCTCGGGACAGATCTACGAGCAGTACTTC. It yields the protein CASSPGSGQIYEQYF.